Here is one T cell receptor beta chain with its context. The data stem from a study of blood T cell repertoires in COVID-19. Whole-study context: There were acute and convalescent COVID-19 samples, and they came from the United States, Italy and Spain.

This CDR3 contains 14 residues. V was clipped by 7 bases and J by 6 bases, with 19 bases between them. Germline assignment: CDR1 MDHEN and CDR2 SYDVKM. Per the original data handling: Estimation of nucleated cell counts was performed using reference gene primer amplification. The protocol was immunoSEQ multiplex PCR, while the TCRdb copy is restricted to in-frame clones and leaves out a portion. The V and J calls and clone size were taken over from that table, and D and trimming were inferred from the DNA. The sample contains 25,000 to 40,000 clones, 70% to 90% of which appear only once. This TCR derives from a man in his 70s with active COVID-19. The chain joins TRBV28 to TRBJ2-7, with a tentative D call TRBD1 (7 bases). The sequenced sample was peripheral blood. DNA for the CDR3: TGTGCCAGCACCAAGCGGGCAGGGGGACGCGAGCAGTACTTC. This encodes CASTKRAGGREQYF.